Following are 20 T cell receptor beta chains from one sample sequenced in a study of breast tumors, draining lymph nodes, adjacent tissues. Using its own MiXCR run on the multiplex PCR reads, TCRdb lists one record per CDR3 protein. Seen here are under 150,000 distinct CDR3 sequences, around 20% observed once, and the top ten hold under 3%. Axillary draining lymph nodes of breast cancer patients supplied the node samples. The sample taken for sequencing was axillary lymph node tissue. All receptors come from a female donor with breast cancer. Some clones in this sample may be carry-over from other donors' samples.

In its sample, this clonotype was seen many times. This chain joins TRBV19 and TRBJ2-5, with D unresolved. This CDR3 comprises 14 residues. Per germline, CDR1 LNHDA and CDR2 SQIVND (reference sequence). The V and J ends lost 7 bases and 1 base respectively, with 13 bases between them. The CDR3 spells CASTDGRSQETQYF. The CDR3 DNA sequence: TGTGCCAGTACGGACGGAAGGAGCCAAGAGACCCAGTACTTC.

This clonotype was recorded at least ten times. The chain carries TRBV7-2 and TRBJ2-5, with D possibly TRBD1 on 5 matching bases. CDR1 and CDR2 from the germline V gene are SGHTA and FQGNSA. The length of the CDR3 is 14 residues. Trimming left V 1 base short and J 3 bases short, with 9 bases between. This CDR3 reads CASSLGVREETQYF. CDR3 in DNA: TGTGCCAGCAGCTTAGGGGTCAGGGAAGAGACCCAGTACTTC.

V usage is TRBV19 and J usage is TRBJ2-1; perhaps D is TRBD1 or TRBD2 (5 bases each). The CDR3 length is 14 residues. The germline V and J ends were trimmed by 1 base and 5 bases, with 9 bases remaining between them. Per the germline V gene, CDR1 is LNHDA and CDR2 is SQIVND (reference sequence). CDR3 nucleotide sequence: TGTGCCAGTAGTATAGTGGGACCCCACAATGAGCAGTTCTTC. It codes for CASSIVGPHNEQFF.

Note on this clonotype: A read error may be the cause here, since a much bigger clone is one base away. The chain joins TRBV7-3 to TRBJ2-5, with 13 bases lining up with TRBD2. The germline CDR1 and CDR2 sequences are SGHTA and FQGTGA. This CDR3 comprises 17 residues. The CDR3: CASSSGTSGMYQETQHF. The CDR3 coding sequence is TGTGCCAGCAGCTCCGGGACTAGCGGGATGTACCAAGAGACCCAGCACTTC. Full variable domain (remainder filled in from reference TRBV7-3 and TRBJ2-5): GAGVSQTPSNKVTEKGKYVELRCDPISGHTALYWYRQSLGQGPEFLIYFQGTGAADDSGLPNDRFFAVRPEGSVSTLKIQRTERGDSAVYLCASSSGTSGMYQETQHFGPGTRLLVL.

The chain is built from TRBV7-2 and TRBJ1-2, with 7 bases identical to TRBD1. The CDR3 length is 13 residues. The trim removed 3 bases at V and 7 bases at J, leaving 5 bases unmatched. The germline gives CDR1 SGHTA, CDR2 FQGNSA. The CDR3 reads CASSFHAGGGYTF. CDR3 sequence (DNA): TGTGCCAGCAGCTTCCACGCAGGGGGTGGCTACACCTTC.

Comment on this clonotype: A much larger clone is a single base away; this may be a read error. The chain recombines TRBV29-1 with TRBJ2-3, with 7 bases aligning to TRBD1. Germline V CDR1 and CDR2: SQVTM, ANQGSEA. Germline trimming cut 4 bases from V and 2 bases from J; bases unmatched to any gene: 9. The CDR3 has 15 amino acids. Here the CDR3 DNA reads TGCAGCGTTGGAGTAGGGGGCGGAAACACAGATACGCAGTATTTT. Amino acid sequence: CSVGVGGGNTDTQYF.

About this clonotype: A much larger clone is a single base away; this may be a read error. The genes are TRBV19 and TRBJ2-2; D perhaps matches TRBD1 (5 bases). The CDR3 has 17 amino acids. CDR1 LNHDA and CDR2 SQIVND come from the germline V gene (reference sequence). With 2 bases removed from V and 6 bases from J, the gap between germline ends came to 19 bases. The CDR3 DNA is TGTGCCAGTAGTATATTTAAGGGGCAGGCAAACGCCGGGGAGCTGTTTTTT. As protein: CASSIFKGQANAGELFF.

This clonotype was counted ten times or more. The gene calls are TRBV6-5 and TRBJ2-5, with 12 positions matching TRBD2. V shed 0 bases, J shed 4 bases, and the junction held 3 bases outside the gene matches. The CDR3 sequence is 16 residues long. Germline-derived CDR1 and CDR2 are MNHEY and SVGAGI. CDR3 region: CASSYSRTSGTETQYF. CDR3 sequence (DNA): TGTGCCAGCAGTTACTCGAGGACTAGCGGGACAGAGACCCAGTACTTC.

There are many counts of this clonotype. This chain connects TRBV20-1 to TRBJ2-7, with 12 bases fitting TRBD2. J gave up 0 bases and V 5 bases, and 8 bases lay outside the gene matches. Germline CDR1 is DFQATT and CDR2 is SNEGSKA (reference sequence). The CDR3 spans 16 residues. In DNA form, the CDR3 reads TGCAGTGCTTATAATCCTAGCGGGAGGGGCTCCTACGAGCAGTACTTC. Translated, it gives CSAYNPSGRGSYEQYF.

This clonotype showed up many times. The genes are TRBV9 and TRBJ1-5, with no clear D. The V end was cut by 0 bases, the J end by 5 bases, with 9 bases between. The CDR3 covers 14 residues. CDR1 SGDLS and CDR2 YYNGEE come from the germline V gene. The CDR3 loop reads CASSVGSGHQPQHF. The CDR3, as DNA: TGTGCCAGCAGCGTAGGTTCGGGCCATCAGCCCCAGCATTTT.

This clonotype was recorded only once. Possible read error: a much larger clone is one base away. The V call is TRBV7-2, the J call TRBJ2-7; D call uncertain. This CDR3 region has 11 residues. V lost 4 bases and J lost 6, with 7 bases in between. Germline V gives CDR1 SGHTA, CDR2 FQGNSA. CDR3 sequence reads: CASSSHGEQYF. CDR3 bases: TGTGCCAGCAGCTCCCACGGCGAGCAGTACTTC.

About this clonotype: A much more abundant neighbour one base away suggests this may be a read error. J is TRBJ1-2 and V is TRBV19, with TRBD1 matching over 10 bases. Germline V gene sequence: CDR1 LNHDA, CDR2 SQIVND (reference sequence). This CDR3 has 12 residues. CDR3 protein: CASNIRDRGPTF. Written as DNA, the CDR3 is TGTGCCAGTAATATACGAGACAGGGGGCCCACCTTC.

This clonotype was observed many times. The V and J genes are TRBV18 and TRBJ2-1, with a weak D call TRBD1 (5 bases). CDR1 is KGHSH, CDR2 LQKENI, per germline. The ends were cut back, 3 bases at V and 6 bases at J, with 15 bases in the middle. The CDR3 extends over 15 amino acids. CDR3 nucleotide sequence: TGTGCCAGCTCACCTGAGACAGTTACGGCCAATGAGCAGTTCTTC. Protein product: CASSPETVTANEQFF.

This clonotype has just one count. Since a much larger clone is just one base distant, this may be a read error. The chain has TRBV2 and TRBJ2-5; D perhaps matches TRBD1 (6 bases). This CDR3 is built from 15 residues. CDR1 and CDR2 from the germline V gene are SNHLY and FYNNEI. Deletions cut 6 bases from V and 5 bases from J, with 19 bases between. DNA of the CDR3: TGTGCCAGCAGGGGACAACCCGGTGTGGGGGAGACCCAGTACTTC. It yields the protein CASRGQPGVGETQYF.

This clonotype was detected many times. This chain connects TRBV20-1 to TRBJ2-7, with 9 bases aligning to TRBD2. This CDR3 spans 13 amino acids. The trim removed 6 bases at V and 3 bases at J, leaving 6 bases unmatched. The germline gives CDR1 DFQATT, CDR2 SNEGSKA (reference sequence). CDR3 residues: CSAPPSGVYEQYF. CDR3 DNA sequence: TGCAGTGCACCGCCTAGCGGGGTCTACGAGCAGTACTTC.

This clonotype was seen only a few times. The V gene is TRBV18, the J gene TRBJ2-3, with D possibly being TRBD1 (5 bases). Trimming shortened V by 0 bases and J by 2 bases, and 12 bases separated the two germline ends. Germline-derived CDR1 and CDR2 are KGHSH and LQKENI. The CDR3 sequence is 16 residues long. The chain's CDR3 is CASSPPRQKATDTQYF. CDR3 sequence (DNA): TGTGCCAGCTCACCACCGCGACAGAAAGCCACAGATACGCAGTATTTT.

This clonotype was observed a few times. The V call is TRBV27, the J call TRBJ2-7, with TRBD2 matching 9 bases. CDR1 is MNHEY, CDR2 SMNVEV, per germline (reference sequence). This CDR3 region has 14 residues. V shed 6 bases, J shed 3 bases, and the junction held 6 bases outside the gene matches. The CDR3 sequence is CASSRRTSDYEQYF. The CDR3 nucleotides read TGTGCCAGCAGCCGTCGGACTAGCGACTACGAGCAGTACTTC.

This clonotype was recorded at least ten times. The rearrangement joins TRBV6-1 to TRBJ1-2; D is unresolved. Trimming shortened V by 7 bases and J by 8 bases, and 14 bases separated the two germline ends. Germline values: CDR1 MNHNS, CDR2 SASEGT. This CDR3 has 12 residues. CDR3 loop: CASTTKGRGYTF. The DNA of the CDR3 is TGTGCCAGCACTACCAAGGGTAGAGGCTACACCTTC.

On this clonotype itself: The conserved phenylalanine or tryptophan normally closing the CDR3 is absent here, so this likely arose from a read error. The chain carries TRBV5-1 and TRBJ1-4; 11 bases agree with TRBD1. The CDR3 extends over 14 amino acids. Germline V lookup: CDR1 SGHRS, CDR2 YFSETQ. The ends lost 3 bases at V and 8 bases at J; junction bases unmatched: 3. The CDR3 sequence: CASSSGQGAEKLFS. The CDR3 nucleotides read TGCGCCAGCAGCTCTGGACAGGGGGCCGAAAAACTGTTTTCT.

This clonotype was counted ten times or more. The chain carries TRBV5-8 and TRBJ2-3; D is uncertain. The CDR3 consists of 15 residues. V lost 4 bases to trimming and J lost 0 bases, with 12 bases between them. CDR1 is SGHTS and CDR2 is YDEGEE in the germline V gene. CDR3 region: CASSEGSSSTDTQYF. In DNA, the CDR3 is TGTGCCAGCAGCGAAGGATCCTCTAGCACAGATACGCAGTATTTT.